This entry lists 4 T cell receptor beta chains sequenced from one sample in a study of blood T cell repertoires in COVID-19 (dated by TCRdb to 2018 to 2020). Library creation used the immunoSEQ multiplex PCR assay. TCRdb's version of the immuneACCESS table is confined to in-frame rearrangements and falls short of the full clone set. An unresolved V gene accounts for under half of the shortfall where checked; the remainder is of unknown origin. A total of about 100,000 clones appear in this sample, around 88% of them only once. Approximately 5% of the sample goes to the ten largest clones. The specimen sequenced was peripheral blood. The receptors originated from a human donor in a cohort sampled during active COVID-19.

The CDR3: CASSPGDVNQPQHF. The CDR3 nucleotides are TGCGCCAGCAGCCCCGGAGACGTCAATCAGCCCCAGCATTTT. The chain employs TRBV5-1 and TRBJ1-5, with D unresolved. Germline V gene sequence: CDR1 SGHRS, CDR2 YFSETQ. Trimming left V 4 bases short and J 3 bases short, with 11 bases between. CDR3 length equals 14 residues. The full variable domain, in which reference TRBV5-1 and TRBJ1-5 provide the parts outside the CDR3, is KAGVTQTPRYLIKTRGQQVTLSCSPISGHRSVSWYQQTPGQGLQFLFEYFSETQRNKGNFPGRFSGRQFSNSRSEMNVSTLELGDSALYLCASSPGDVNQPQHFGDGTRLSIL.

In this sample, this clone turned up once. V gene TRBV15 combines with J gene TRBJ1-4, with D tentatively TRBD1 (6 bases). The germline V and J ends were trimmed by 1 base and 12 bases, with 18 bases remaining between them. The CDR3 runs to 15 residues. Germline lookup yields CDR1 LNHNV and CDR2 YYDKDF (reference sequence). CDR3 coding DNA: TGTGCCACCAGCAGAGGCCACGACGGCAAGGGGGAACTGTTTTTT. Its translation is CATSRGHDGKGELFF.

The rearrangement links TRBV5-1 to TRBJ2-1, with 9 bases aligning to TRBD2. Trimming removed 4 bases from V and 8 bases from J; junction bases left unmatched: 7. The CDR3 has 14 amino acids. Germline loops: CDR1 SGHRS, CDR2 YFSETQ. The CDR3, as DNA: TGCGCCAGCAGCGTACGAGGGACTAGCTATGAGCAGTTCTTC. It translates to CASSVRGTSYEQFF.

The chain links TRBV27 to TRBJ2-1; 8 bases fit TRBD1. This CDR3 is 18 amino acids long. V lost 4 bases to trimming and J lost 0 bases; unmatched junction nucleotides: 11. Germline V CDR1 and CDR2: MNHEY, SMNVEV (reference sequence). Written as DNA, the CDR3 is TGTGCCAGCAGTTCCTTCCCTCAGGGGGCGAGCTCCTACAATGAGCAGTTCTTC. Amino acid sequence: CASSSFPQGASSYNEQFF.